This T cell receptor beta chain was sequenced during a study of regulatory T cells in long-lasting Graves disease. The TCR beta library used iRepertoire HTBI primers with Arm-PCR amplification of CDR3. Original data processing: The identification of 50 to 65 TRBV and 14 TRBJ segments was made across samples. TCRdb itself ran the multiplex PCR reads through MiXCR, one entry per CDR3 protein. For this entry, the V and J calls and clone size follow TCRdb and not the study's own pipeline. The table records around 400,000 distinct CDR3 sequences, roughly a fifth of them present only once. The CDR3 is made up of 16 amino acids. V shed 4 bases and J shed 0 bases, with 13 bases lying between them. Germline loops: CDR1 MNHEY, CDR2 SMNVEV (reference sequence). Concerning this clonotype: Antigen specificity is unknown.

Time point meaning: persistent/refractory GD, antithyroid drugs over 5 years with positive TRAb. PBMC-extracted RNA yielded the TCR library. General study findings and limits: The work looked only at peripheral blood and did not look at thyroid tissue.

The sample here was peripheral blood mononuclear cells (PBMCs), taken when the disease was refractory, from a patient treated with antithyroid drugs. The clonotype was recovered from a female donor with Graves disease. The chain employs TRBV27 and TRBJ1-5; D call uncertain. The CDR3 here is CASSSLGDYSNQPQHF. CDR3 nucleotide sequence: TGTGCCAGCAGTTCACTGGGAGACTATAGCAATCAGCCCCAGCATTTT.